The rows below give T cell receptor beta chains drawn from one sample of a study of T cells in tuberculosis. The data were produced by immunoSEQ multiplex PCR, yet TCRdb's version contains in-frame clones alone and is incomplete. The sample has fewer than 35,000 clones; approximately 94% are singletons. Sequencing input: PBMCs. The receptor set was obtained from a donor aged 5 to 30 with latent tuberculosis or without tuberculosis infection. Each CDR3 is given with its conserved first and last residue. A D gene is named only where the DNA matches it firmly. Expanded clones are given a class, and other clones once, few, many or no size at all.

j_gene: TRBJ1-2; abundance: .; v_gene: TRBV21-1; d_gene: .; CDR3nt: TGTGCCAGCAGCAAATACCTGCGGGGTCTCAAGGATGGCTACACCTTC; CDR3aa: CASSKYLRGLKDGYTF
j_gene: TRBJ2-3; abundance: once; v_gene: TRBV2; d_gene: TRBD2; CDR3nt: TGTGCCAGCAGCAGACTAGCGACAGATACGCAGTATTTT; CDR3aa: CASSRLATDTQYF
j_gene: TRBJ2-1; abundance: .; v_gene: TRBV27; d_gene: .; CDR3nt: TGTGCCAGCAGTTCCCCCCGACTAGGCGATGAGCAGTTCTTC; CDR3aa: CASSSPRLGDEQFF
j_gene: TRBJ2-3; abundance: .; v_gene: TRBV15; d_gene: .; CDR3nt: TGTGCCACCAGCAGAGATCCCGGCCCAGGAAGCACAGATACGCAGTATTTT; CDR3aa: CATSRDPGPGSTDTQYF
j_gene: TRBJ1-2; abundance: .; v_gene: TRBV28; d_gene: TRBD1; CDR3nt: TGTGCCAGCAGTTCCGGACAGGGTCTGCGCGGCTACACCTTC; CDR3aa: CASSSGQGLRGYTF
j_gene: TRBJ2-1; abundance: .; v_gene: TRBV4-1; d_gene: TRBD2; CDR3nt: TGCGCCAGCAGCCCTCCACGTGGGGTCGAGCGGGAGAATGAGCAGTTCTTC; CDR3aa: CASSPPRGVERENEQFF
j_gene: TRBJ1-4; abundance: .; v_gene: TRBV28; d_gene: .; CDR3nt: TGTGCCAGCAGTTTATCCGCAACTAATGAAAAACTGTTTTTT; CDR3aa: CASSLSATNEKLFF
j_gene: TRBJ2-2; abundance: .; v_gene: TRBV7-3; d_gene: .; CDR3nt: TGTGCCAGCAGCTTTACACGTAACGGGGAGCTGTTTTTT; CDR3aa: CASSFTRNGELFF
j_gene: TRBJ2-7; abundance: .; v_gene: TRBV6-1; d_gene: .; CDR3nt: TGTGCCAGCAGTGTTTCTAGCGCCTACGAGCAGTACTTC; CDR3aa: CASSVSSAYEQYF
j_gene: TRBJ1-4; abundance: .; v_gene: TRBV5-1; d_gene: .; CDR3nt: TGCGCCAGCAGCTTGGGACAGTTTAATGAAAAACTGTTTTTT; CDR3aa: CASSLGQFNEKLFF
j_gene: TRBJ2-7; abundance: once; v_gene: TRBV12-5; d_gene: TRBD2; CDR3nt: TGTGCTAGTGGCTCGGGGCGGGAGTGGCTCTACGAGCAGTACTTC; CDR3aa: CASGSGREWLYEQYF
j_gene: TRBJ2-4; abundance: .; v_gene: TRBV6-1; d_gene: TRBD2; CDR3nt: TGTGCCAGCAGTGCCCGGACTAGCGGGGCTAAAAACATTCAGTACTTC; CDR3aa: CASSARTSGAKNIQYF
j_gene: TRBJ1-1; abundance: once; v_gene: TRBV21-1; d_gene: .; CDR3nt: TGTGCCAGCAGCAGAGACAGGGTAGGGACTGAAGCTTTCTTT; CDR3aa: CASSRDRVGTEAFF
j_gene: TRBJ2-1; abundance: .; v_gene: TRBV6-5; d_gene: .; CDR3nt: TGTGCCAGCAGTCCTTCCGGGACTCCGGGCAATGAGCAGTTCTTC; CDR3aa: CASSPSGTPGNEQFF
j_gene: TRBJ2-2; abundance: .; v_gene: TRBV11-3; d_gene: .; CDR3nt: TGTGCCAGCAGCTCCAGTGTGAACACCGGGGAGCTGTTTTTT; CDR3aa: CASSSSVNTGELFF
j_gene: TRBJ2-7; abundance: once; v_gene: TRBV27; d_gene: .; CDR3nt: TGTGCCAGCAGCTCAGGGGCCCACGAGCAGTACTTC; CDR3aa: CASSSGAHEQYF
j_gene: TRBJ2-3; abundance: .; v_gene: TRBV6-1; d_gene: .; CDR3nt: TGTGCCAGCAGTGGAGTCCCGGGTTCTCTCACAGATACGCAGTATTTT; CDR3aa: CASSGVPGSLTDTQYF
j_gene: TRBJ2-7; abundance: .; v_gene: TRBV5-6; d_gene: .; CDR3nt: TGTGCCAGCAGCTTGGTCAGGGCCGATACCTACGAGCAGTACTTC; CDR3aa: CASSLVRADTYEQYF
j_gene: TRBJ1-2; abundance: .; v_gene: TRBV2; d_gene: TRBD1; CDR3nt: TGTGCCAGCAGTGAAGAAGGGACAGCCTATGGCTACACCTTC; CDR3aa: CASSEEGTAYGYTF
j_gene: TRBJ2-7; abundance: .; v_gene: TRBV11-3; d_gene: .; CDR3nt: TGTGCCAGCAGCTTCACGGGGGTCCACGAGCAGTACTTC; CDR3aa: CASSFTGVHEQYF
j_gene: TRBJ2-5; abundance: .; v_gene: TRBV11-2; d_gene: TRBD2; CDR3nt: TGTGCCAGCAGCTTGGGGTTACTAGCGGGAGGGCCGAGTCCAGAGACCCAGTACTTC; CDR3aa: CASSLGLLAGGPSPETQYF
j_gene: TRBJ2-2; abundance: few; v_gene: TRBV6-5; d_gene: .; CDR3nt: TGTGCCAGCAGTCGTTATTCCGGGGAGCTGTTTTTT; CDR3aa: CASSRYSGELFF
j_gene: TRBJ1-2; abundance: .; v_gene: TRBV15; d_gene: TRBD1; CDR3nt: TGTGCCACCAGCAGAGATCGCGGGACAGGGGGATATGGCTACACCTTC; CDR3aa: CATSRDRGTGGYGYTF
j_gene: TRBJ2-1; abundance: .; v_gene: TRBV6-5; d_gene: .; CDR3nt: TGTGCCAGCAGTTATATGAGGGCCGGCTACAATGAGCAGTTCTTC; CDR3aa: CASSYMRAGYNEQFF
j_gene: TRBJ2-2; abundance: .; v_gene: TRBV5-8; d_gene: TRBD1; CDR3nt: TGTGCCAGCAGCGCCGGACAGGGGTGGTCCGGGGAGCTGTTTTTT; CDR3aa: CASSAGQGWSGELFF
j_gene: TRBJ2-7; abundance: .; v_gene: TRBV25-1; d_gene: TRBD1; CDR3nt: TGTGCCAGCAGTGAATATCGGGGACAGGCTCTATACGAGCAGTACTTC; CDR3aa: CASSEYRGQALYEQYF
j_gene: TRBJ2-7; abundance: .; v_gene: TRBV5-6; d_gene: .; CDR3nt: TGTGCCAGCAGCTTGACAGGGATAAGGTACGAGCAGTACTTC; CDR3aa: CASSLTGIRYEQYF
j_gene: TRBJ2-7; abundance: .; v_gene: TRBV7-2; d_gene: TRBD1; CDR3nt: TGTGCCAGCAGCTTAGCCCGGACAGGGGGCCTCGAGCAGTACTTC; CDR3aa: CASSLARTGGLEQYF
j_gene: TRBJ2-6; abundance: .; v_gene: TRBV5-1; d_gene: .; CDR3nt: TGCGCCAGCACGCCAGGACTGAGGGGGGCCAACGTCCTGACTTTC; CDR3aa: CASTPGLRGANVLTF
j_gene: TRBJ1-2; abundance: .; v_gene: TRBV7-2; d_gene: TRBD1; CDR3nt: TGTGCCAGCAGCTCGGACAGGGGTGGCTATGGCTACACCTTC; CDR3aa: CASSSDRGGYGYTF
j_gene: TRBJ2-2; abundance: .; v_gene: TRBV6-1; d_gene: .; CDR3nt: TGTGCCAGCAGTGAACACAAGGGCAGGGTATCTGCGAACACCGGGGAGCTGTTTTTT; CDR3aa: CASSEHKGRVSANTGELFF